Detailed here is one TCR beta chain. This record comes from a study of blood T cell repertoires in COVID-19. Study-wide background: Donors in the United States, Italy and Spain gave samples during acute or convalescent COVID-19. Sample material is recorded as cDNA or gDNA derived from T cells, B-cell-depleted T cells, or PBMCs.

In the authors' methods: Counts of nucleated cells, estimated from reference gene primer amplification, were obtained. Sequencing used immunoSEQ multiplex PCR; TCRdb keeps in-frame clones, though not all of them. From that table come the V and J calls and clone size; the DNA was used to work out D and trimming. The sample lists 37,000 or so clones; roughly 90% were seen once. This CDR3 region has 14 residues. CDR1 is SGHRS, CDR2 YFSETQ, per germline. Trimming stripped 1 base from V and 3 bases from J, with 10 bases between. Sequencing was done on a sample of peripheral blood. The TCR comes from a human donor in a cohort sampled during active COVID-19. The V call is TRBV5-1, the J call TRBJ1-1, with D possibly being TRBD1 (6 bases). CDR3 DNA sequence: TGCGCCAGCAGCTTGTCTCAGGGGTACACTGAAGCTTTCTTT. Translation: CASSLSQGYTEAFF.